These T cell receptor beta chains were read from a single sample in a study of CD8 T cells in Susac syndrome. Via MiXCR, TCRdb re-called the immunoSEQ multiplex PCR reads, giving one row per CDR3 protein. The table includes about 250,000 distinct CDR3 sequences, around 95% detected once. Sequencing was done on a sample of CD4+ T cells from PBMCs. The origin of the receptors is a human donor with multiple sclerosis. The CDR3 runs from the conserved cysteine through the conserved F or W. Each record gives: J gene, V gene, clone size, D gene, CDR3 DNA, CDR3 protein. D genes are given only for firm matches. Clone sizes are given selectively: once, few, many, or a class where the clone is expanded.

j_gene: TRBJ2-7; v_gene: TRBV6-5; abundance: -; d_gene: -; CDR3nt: TGTGCCAGCTCTCAGGGGGGCCTAGACCCCTACGAGCAGTACTTC; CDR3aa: CASSQGGLDPYEQYF
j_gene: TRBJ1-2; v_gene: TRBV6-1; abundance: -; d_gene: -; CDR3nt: TGTGCCAGCAGTGAACCTGGCAGCCATGGCTACACCTTC; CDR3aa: CASSEPGSHGYTF
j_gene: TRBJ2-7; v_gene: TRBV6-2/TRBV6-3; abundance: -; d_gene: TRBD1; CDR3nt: TGTGCCAGCAGTCCATTGGACAGGGACTCCTACGAGCAGTACTTC; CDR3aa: CASSPLDRDSYEQYF
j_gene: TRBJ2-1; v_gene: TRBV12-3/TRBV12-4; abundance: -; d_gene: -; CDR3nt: TGTGCCAGCAGCTCCCCCCGGAGAGGAGCTTATCACAATGAGCAGTTCTTC; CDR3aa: CASSSPRRGAYHNEQFF
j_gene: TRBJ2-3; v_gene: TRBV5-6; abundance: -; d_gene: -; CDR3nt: TGTGCCAGCAGCCGAACGAGGGATACGCAGTATTTT; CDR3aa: CASSRTRDTQYF
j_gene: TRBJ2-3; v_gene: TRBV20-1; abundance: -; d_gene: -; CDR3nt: TGCAGTGCTCGGCCACTAGGCCTCACAGATACGCAGTATTTT; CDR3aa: CSARPLGLTDTQYF
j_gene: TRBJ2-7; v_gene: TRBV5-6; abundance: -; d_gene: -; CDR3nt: TGTGCCAGCAGCTTGAGGGGGATCCAGTACTTC; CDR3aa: CASSLRGIQYF
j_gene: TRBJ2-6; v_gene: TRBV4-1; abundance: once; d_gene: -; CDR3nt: TGCGCCAGCAGCCAAGTTGTGGCTGGGGCCAACGTCCTGACTTTC; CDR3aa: CASSQVVAGANVLTF
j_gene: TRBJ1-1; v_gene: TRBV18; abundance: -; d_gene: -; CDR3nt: TGTGCCAGCTCACCAGGAGGGAGGGGTGACACTGAAGCTTTCTTT; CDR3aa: CASSPGGRGDTEAFF
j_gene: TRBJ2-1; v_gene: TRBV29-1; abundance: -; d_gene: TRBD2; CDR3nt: TGCAGCGCCAGACTAGCGGGGTTAAATGAGCAGTTCTTC; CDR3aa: CSARLAGLNEQFF
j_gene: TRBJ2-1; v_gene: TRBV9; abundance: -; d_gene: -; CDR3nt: TGTGCCAGCAGCGTAGGAGGGGGTTTGGACGGATACAATGAGCAGTTCTTC; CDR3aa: CASSVGGGLDGYNEQFF
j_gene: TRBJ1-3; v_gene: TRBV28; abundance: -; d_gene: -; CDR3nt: TGTGCCAGCATAGGCCCCGGCGAAGGAAACACCATATATTTT; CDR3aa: CASIGPGEGNTIYF
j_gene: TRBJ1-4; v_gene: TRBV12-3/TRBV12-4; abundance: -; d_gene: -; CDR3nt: TGTGCCAGCAGTACGAGGGGGACGGTAAAACTGTTTTTT; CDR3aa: CASSTRGTVKLFF
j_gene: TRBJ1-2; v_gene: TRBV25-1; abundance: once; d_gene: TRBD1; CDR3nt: TGTGCCAGCAGTACAAAACAGGGGGCTCGAGGCTACACCTTC; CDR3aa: CASSTKQGARGYTF
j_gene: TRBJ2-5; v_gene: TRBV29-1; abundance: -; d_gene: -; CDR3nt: TGCAGCGTTAAGGCCGGCGGCGGGAAACAAGAGACCCAGTACTTC; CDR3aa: CSVKAGGGKQETQYF
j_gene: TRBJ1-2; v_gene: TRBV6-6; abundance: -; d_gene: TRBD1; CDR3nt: TGTGCCAGCAGTTCCCGGACAGGGGGCAGCTATGGCTACACCTTC; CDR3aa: CASSSRTGGSYGYTF
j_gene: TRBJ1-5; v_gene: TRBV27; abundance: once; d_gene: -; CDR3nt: TGTGCCAGCAGTTTTTGGGGGGACAATCAGCCCCAGCATTTT; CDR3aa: CASSFWGDNQPQHF
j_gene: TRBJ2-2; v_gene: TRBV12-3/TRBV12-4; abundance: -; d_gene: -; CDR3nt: TGTGCCAGCAGTTTTCTTGGGGGGCTGAGCACCGGGGAGCTGTTTTTT; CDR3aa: CASSFLGGLSTGELFF
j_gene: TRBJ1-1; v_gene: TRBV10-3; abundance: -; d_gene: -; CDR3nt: TGTGCCATCAGTGAGTCACGAGTTTTGAGCACTGAAGCTTTCTTT; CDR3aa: CAISESRVLSTEAFF
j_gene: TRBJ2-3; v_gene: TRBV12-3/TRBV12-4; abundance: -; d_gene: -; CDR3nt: TGTGCCAGCAGTTTAGCGGGGGGATGGGGCGCAGATACGCAGTATTTT; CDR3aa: CASSLAGGWGADTQYF
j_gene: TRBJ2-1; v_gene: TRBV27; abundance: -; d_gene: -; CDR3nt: TGTGCCAGTCCCAAAGGAGTCGCGTCGTTCTTC; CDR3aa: CASPKGVASFF
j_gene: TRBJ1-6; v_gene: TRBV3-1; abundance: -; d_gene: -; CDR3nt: TGTGCCAGCCAAAGGGCGCAGGGTCTCTCCTCACCCCTCCACTTT; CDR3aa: CASQRAQGLSSPLHF
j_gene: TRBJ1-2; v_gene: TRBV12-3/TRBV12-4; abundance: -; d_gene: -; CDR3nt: TGTGCCAGCAGTCTACTCCTTACAGCCACCTATGGCTACACCTTC; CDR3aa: CASSLLLTATYGYTF
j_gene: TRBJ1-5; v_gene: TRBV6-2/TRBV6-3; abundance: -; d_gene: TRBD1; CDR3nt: TGTGCCACCTTCGAGGCAGGGGGATCTAATCAGCCCCAGCATTTT; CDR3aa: CATFEAGGSNQPQHF